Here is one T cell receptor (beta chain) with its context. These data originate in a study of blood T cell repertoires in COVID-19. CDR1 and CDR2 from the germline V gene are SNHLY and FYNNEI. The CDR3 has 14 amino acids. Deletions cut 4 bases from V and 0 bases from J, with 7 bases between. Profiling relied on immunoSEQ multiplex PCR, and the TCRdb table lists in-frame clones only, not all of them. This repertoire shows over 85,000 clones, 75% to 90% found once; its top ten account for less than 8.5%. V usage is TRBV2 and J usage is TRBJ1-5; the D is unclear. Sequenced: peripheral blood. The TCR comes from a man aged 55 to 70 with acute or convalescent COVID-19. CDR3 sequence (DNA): TGTGCCAGCAGTGGCACTATTAGCAATCAGCCCCAGCATTTT. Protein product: CASSGTISNQPQHF. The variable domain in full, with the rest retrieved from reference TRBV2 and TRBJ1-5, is EPEVTQTPSHQVTQMGQEVILRCVPISNHLYFYWYRQILGQKVEFLVSFYNNEISEKSEIFDDQFSVERPDGSNFTLKIRSTKLEDSAMYFCASSGTISNQPQHFGDGTRLSIL.